The sequence of this T cell receptor beta chain was determined in a study of T cells in Graves' hyperthyroidism and ophthalmopathy. Study results and limitations: Blood also contained most expanded thyroid clonotypes above 0.001.

As regards this clonotype: Its cognate antigen is unknown. A much more abundant neighbour one base away suggests this may be a read error.

Each patient was aged 18 to 65 and had newly diagnosed hyperthyroidism of under 2 months' duration. Extraction of PBMCs used 7.5 to 10 ml of fresh peripheral blood. The CDR3 is 15 residues long. V was pared by 0 bases and J by 6 bases, with 12 bases between. Germline V gene sequence: CDR1 SGDLS, CDR2 YYNGEE. It was RNA transcripts that yielded the amplified TCR beta CDR3 regions. The HTBI primer set was used in a first-round RT-PCR of the TCR CDR3. MiXCR was run by TCRdb on the multiplex PCR reads, yielding one entry per CDR3 protein. The table shows approximately 870,000 distinct CDR3 sequences, with 35% to 40% occurring only once.

J is TRBJ2-2 and V is TRBV9, with D perhaps TRBD1 (6 bases). The source is a man between 18 and 35 years old with Graves' hyperthyroidism. Sample: blood. CDR3 sequence (DNA): TGTGCCAGCAGCGTAGCAGGGGCTGTGGCCGGGGAGCTGTTTTTT. Its translation is CASSVAGAVAGELFF. Variable domain in full (rest from reference TRBV9 and TRBJ2-2): DSGVTQTPKHLITATGQRVTLRCSPRSGDLSVYWYQQSLDQGLQFLIQYYNGEERAKGNILERFSAQQFPDLHSELNLSSLELGDSALYFCASSVAGAVAGELFFGEGSRLTVL.